Reported below is one T cell receptor beta chain. Its antigen is unidentified. This sample is part of a study of a mutant IDH1 vaccine in newly diagnosed glioma. Study-level information: Once 4-6 weeks had passed after radiotherapy alone, vaccination started, or it started with temozolomide cycles. Previous treatment comprised radiotherapy, temozolomide, or both, mostly both. Study-level findings and limits: Patients showed vaccine-induced immune responses at a rate of under 95%. Seemingly, top peripheral T cell clonotype changes bore no relation to pseudoprogression.

The CDR3 has 15 amino acids. Per the germline V gene, CDR1 is SGHTA and CDR2 is FQGNSA. With 7 bases clipped from V and 5 bases from J, the junction kept 7 bases outside the gene matches. The assay was immunoSEQ multiplex PCR, and TCRdb's table has in-frame clones only and misses some. The data show approximately 81,000 clones, 85% seen once. As to time point: week 23, last vaccination. A 20-mer mutant IDH1 peptide at 300 ug was injected subcutaneously with topical imiquimod. The chain recombines TRBV7-2 with TRBJ2-1; 11 nucleotides agree with TRBD2. The sequence derives from a man aged 25-40 years with glioma. Some clones in this sample may be carry-over from other donors' samples. This material consisted of PBMCs, taken from a glioma patient whose treatment included an IDH1 peptide vaccine. The CDR3 bases are TGTGCCAGCACCTCTAGCGGGAGGCCCAACAATGAGCAGTTCTTC. It codes for CASTSSGRPNNEQFF.